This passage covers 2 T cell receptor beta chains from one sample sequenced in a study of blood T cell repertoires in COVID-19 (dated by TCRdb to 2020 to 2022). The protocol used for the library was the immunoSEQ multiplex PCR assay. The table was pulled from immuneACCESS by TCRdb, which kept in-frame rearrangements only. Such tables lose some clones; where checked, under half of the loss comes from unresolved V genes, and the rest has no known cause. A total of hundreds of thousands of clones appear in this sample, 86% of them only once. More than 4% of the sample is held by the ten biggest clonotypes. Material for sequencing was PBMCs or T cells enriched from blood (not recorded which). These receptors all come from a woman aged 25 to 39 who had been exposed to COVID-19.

CDR3: CASGGTGGNEKLFF. CDR3 sequence (DNA): TGTGCCAGCGGAGGGACAGGGGGGAATGAAAAACTGTTTTTT. The V and J genes are TRBV2 and TRBJ1-4; 11 positions agree with TRBD1. CDR3 length equals 14 residues. Losses at the gene ends were 8 bases for V and 5 bases for J; bases not matched to a gene: 4. Germline CDR1 and CDR2: SNHLY and FYNNEI. The whole variable domain, filled in from reference TRBV2 and TRBJ1-4, reads EPEVTQTPSHQVTQMGQEVILRCVPISNHLYFYWYRQILGQKVEFLVSFYNNEISEKSEIFDDQFSVERPDGSNFTLKIRSTKLEDSAMYFCASGGTGGNEKLFFGSGTQLSVL.

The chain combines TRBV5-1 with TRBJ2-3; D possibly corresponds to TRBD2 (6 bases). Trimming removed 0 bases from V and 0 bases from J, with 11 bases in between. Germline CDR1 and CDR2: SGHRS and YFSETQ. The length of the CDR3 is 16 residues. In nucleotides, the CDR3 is TGCGCCAGCAGCTTGGGGCGGGGTACTAGCACAGATACGCAGTATTTT. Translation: CASSLGRGTSTDTQYF.